This T cell receptor (beta chain) was observed in a study of shared clonotypes between healthy human individuals. Study context: Per donor, three plates held CD4 naive cells, three held CD4 memory, two held CD8 naive and one held CD8 memory.

Note on this clone: What it binds is unknown. A read error may account for a junction end that differs from germline. The sample has other DNA sequences that encode this CDR3 too.

General study results and limits: Unshared clonotypes carried lower generation probabilities than those common to all four donors. The donor pool, a small one, limited the genetic and exposure-history diversity represented.

Using immunoSEQ multiplex PCR, the repertoire was profiled, and TCRdb retains in-frame clones only, with some absent. This sample carries approximately 980,000 clones, 60% to 85% of them seen once, and the ten largest clones take over 1.3%. The germline CDR1 and CDR2 sequences are SGDLS and YYNGEE. This CDR3 has 15 residues. V usage is TRBV9 and J usage is TRBJ2-7, with D perhaps matching TRBD2 (5 bases). The clonotype comes from a man aged 18 to 30 in good health. The sequenced material came from memory CD4+ T cells sorted from blood. Subset of the sample: CD45RA-negative fraction. The CDR3 bases are TGTGCTAGCAGTGGAATTCCATCCGGGCGAGGGGAGCAGTACTTC. Encoded protein: CASSGIPSGRGEQYF.